Sequencing of this T cell receptor (beta chain) was carried out in a study of T cell repertoires in cytomegalovirus infection. A single record per CDR3 protein comes from TCRdb applying MiXCR to the reads. The repertoire holds under 350,000 distinct CDR3 sequences, with 9.6% as singletons. The CDR3 runs 12 residues. Germline V gives CDR1 DFQATT, CDR2 SNEGSKA (reference sequence). V lost 1 base, J lost 1 base, and 5 bases lay in between. Study observations and caveats: What dominated the ex vivo response were HLA-C-restricted CMV-specific TCR beta clonotypes. Based on cumulative public TCR beta family frequency, carriers of CMV plus the relevant HLA were identified.

This clonotype appeared many times. No antigen is known for it. This receptor was identified in a human donor in good health (CMV status not recorded). Some clones in this sample may be carry-over from other donors' samples. Sample: PBMCs. The chain employs TRBV20-1 and TRBJ2-7; D call uncertain. The CDR3 nucleotides read TGCAGTGCTAGAGTACAGTCCTACGAGCAGTACTTC. The encoded protein is CSARVQSYEQYF.